These 32 T cell receptor beta chains share one sample of origin, sequenced in a study of response to subunit inactivated influenza vaccine. TCRdb independently ran MiXCR on the RT-PCR reads; one entry per CDR3 protein. The sample gives about 500,000 distinct CDR3 sequences, 10% to 15% of which show up once; approximately 14% is in the top ten. This specimen consisted of PBMCs from blood, obtained more than 35 days after vaccination. These receptors came from a man in his fifties or sixties who received an inactivated influenza vaccine.

This chain uses TRBV20-1 with TRBJ1-2, with TRBD1 identical over 7 bases. V was clipped by 4 bases and J by 8 bases; unmatched bases: 7. Per germline, CDR1 DFQATT and CDR2 SNEGSKA (reference sequence). The CDR3 sequence is 12 residues long. CDR3 amino acids: CSAITQGGGYTF. DNA of the CDR3: TGCAGTGCTATAACCCAGGGGGGGGGCTACACCTTC.

This clonotype was counted a few times. The genes are TRBV20-1 and TRBJ1-4; 8 bases agree with TRBD1. The germline V gene encodes CDR1 DFQATT and CDR2 SNEGSKA (reference sequence). This CDR3 region has 14 residues. After removal of 0 bases from V and 8 bases from J, the junction contained 5 bases not matched to a gene. CDR3 nucleotide sequence: TGCAGTGCTAGAGATACAGGGGGAAGAGAAAAACTGTTTTTT. Translated: CSARDTGGREKLFF.

This chain links TRBV5-6 with TRBJ1-1; D perhaps matches TRBD1 (5 bases). V was cut by 2 bases and J by 4 bases, with 9 bases left in between. CDR1 is SGHDT, CDR2 YYEEEE, per germline. The CDR3 length is 13 residues. CDR3 residues: CASSFQGTTEAFF. In nucleotides, the CDR3 is TGTGCCAGCAGCTTCCAGGGAACCACTGAAGCTTTCTTT.

There are a few counts of this clonotype. The chain is built from TRBV20-1 and TRBJ1-5, with D tentatively TRBD1 (6 bases). Germline assignment: CDR1 DFQATT and CDR2 SNEGSKA (reference sequence). The length of the CDR3 is 14 residues. V shed 0 bases and J shed 7 bases, with 13 bases lying between them. In DNA form, the CDR3 reads TGCAGTGCTAGAGAGGCCGCAGGGGACCAGCCCCAGCATTTT. Translated: CSAREAAGDQPQHF.

This clonotype has only a few counts. The chain has TRBV4-1 and TRBJ2-5; a possible D gene is TRBD1 (6 bases). V dropped 0 bases and J dropped 11 bases, with 13 bases sitting between them. In germline, CDR1 is MGHRA, CDR2 YSYEKL. This CDR3 contains 13 residues. The CDR3 spells CASSQDRDTKQYF. The CDR3 bases are TGCGCCAGCAGCCAAGATCGGGACACGAAACAGTACTTC.

This clonotype was observed a few times. The V gene is TRBV28, the J gene TRBJ2-3; 10 bases fit TRBD2. The CDR3 spans 14 residues. Germline V CDR1 and CDR2: MDHEN, SYDVKM. J was trimmed by 4 bases and V by 6 bases; bases with no gene match: 4. The CDR3 DNA sequence: TGTGCCAGCAGGGCTAGCGGGGGCCCAGATACGCAGTATTTT. This gives the protein CASRASGGPDTQYF.

The table lists this clonotype with many counts. Here the CDR3 reads CASSFGTGTYNEQFF. CDR3 bases: TGTGCCAGCAGTTTCGGTACAGGGACCTACAATGAGCAGTTCTTC. The chain links TRBV12-3 or TRBV12-4 to TRBJ2-1; weak D call: TRBD1 (6 bases). V lost 3 bases, J lost 2 bases, and 11 bases lay in between. The CDR3 runs 15 residues.

The V call is TRBV4-2, the J call TRBJ2-3, with TRBD1 as a possible D gene (6 bases). V lost 1 base to trimming and J lost 2 bases, with 13 bases between them. This CDR3 contains 16 residues. Germline CDR1 is LGHNA and CDR2 is YNFKEQ. Here the CDR3 reads CASSQVGQGLTDTQYF. The CDR3 nucleotides read TGTGCCAGCAGCCAAGTCGGGCAGGGGCTCACAGATACGCAGTATTTT.

The CDR3 reads CAISQGRGGNIQYF. CDR3 in DNA: TGTGCCATCAGCCAGGGACGGGGGGGAAACATTCAGTACTTC. V and J are TRBV10-3 and TRBJ2-4; TRBD2 matches 8 bases. CDR3 length equals 14 residues. V trimming: 6 bases; J trimming: 6 bases; junction bases outside the gene matches: 7. Germline assignment: CDR1 ENHRY and CDR2 SYGVKD.

This clonotype has a handful of counts. This chain connects TRBV28 to TRBJ1-5; D might be TRBD1 (5 bases). V was clipped by 7 bases and J by 7 bases, with 11 bases between them. This CDR3 region has 12 residues. Germline V lookup: CDR1 MDHEN, CDR2 SYDVKM. This chain's CDR3 is CASKEGRQPQHF. The CDR3 nucleotides are TGTGCCAGCAAGGAGGGACGGCAGCCCCAGCATTTT.

This clonotype has at least ten counts. The DNA of the CDR3 is TGTGCCAGCAGCTCCGGACAGGGTACGGGCTACACCTTC. This sequence encodes CASSSGQGTGYTF. V and J are TRBV6-1 and TRBJ1-2; TRBD1 matches 8 bases. There are 13 residues in the CDR3. CDR1 is MNHNS and CDR2 is SASEGT in the germline V gene. V gave up 6 bases and J gave up 8 bases; unmatched junction bases: 8.

This clonotype was recorded a few times. The V gene is TRBV18, the J gene TRBJ2-6; D call uncertain. This CDR3 spans 14 amino acids. With 6 bases removed from V and 0 bases from J, the gap between germline ends came to 6 bases. The germline V gene encodes CDR1 KGHSH and CDR2 LQKENI. In nucleotides, the CDR3 is TGTGCCAGCTCGTACAACTCTGGGGCCAACGTCCTGACTTTC. Its translation is CASSYNSGANVLTF.

This clonotype was seen a few times. This chain connects TRBV5-4 to TRBJ2-1; D is uncertain. Germline CDR1 and CDR2: SGHNT and YYREEE (reference sequence). The CDR3 extends over 14 amino acids. V shed 2 bases and J shed 4 bases, with 10 bases lying between them. CDR3 nucleotides: TGTGCCAGCAGCTTTGGCGGACCGTACAATGAGCAGTTCTTC. Its translation: CASSFGGPYNEQFF. Using reference TRBV5-4 and TRBJ2-1 for the parts outside the CDR3, the full variable domain is ETGVTQSPTHLIKTRGQQVTLRCSSQSGHNTVSWYQQALGQGPQFIFQYYREEENGRGNFPPRFSGLQFPNYSSELNVNALELDDSALYLCASSFGGPYNEQFFGPGTRLTVL.

The genes are TRBV28 and TRBJ1-2; weak D call: TRBD1 (5 bases). Germline lookup yields CDR1 MDHEN and CDR2 SYDVKM. The CDR3 has 13 residues. V lost 4 bases to trimming and J lost 5 bases, with 11 bases between them. This CDR3 is CASSWGRGYGYTF. The CDR3 region has the DNA TGTGCCAGCAGTTGGGGGAGGGGTTATGGCTACACCTTC.

This clonotype was picked up a small number of times. The V and J genes are TRBV10-3 and TRBJ2-1; D might be TRBD1 (5 bases). This CDR3 spans 14 amino acids. The V gene lost 4 bases and the J gene lost 4 bases, with 11 bases spanning the gap. Germline CDR1 ENHRY, CDR2 SYGVKD. The CDR3 here is CAISGQLEYNEQFF. CDR3 coding DNA: TGTGCCATCAGTGGACAGCTTGAGTACAATGAGCAGTTCTTC.

The chain has TRBV7-6 and TRBJ2-7; 7 bases fit TRBD2. The V gene end was trimmed by 1 base and the J gene end by 1 base; junction bases not matched to a gene: 10. Germline CDR1 reads SGHVS; CDR2 reads FNYEAQ. CDR3 length equals 17 residues. The DNA of the CDR3 is TGTGCCAGCAGCTTAGGTCCCCTCGCTAGCGGTTCCTACGAGCAGTACTTC. Amino acids: CASSLGPLASGSYEQYF.

This clonotype showed up just a few times. The V gene is TRBV6-1, the J gene TRBJ2-4, with D possibly matching TRBD1 (5 bases). The CDR3 has 14 residues. V was clipped by 6 bases and J by 0 bases, with 9 bases between them. In germline, CDR1 is MNHNS, CDR2 SASEGT. The CDR3 reads CASRSTVAKNIQYF. The CDR3 nucleotides read TGTGCCAGCAGATCGACAGTAGCCAAAAACATTCAGTACTTC.

This clonotype was recorded many times. V is TRBV7-9 and J is TRBJ1-5; a weak D match, TRBD1 (5 bases). The germline V and J ends were trimmed by 1 base and 3 bases, with 7 bases remaining between them. This CDR3 is built from 14 residues. The germline CDR1 and CDR2 sequences are SEHNR and FQNEAQ (reference sequence). The CDR3 DNA reads TGTGCCAGCAGCTTAGGACAGTACAATCAGCCCCAGCATTTT. This sequence encodes CASSLGQYNQPQHF.

This clonotype was seen a handful of times. The chain combines TRBV12-3 or TRBV12-4 with TRBJ1-2; D remains ambiguous. Trimming removed 0 bases from V and 4 bases from J, with 6 bases in between. The CDR3 spans 13 residues. CDR3 DNA: TGTGCCAGCAGTTTAGCGATCAGCTATGGCTACACCTTC. It yields the protein CASSLAISYGYTF.

The rearrangement joins TRBV6-1 to TRBJ2-3; 7 nucleotides align to TRBD2. The V segment lost 2 bases and the J segment 6 bases; nucleotides outside the gene matches: 8. The germline V gene encodes CDR1 MNHNS and CDR2 SASEGT. CDR3 length: 15 residues. CDR3 DNA sequence: TGTGCCAGCAGTGAATCTTACGGGGGGATGGATACGCAGTATTTT. It specifies CASSESYGGMDTQYF.

This clonotype appeared a few times. The chain carries TRBV10-3 and TRBJ2-7; D may be TRBD2 (6 bases). There are 14 residues in the CDR3. V was cut by 6 bases and J by 0 bases, with 12 bases left in between. Per the germline V gene, CDR1 is ENHRY and CDR2 is SYGVKD. CDR3 nucleotides: TGTGCCATCAGGAGAATAGCGGACTCCTACGAGCAGTACTTC. It yields the protein CAIRRIADSYEQYF.

This clonotype was recorded a few times. The CDR3 DNA sequence: TGTGCCAGCAGTGAGCGCGGGACAGGGGTCTACGAGCAGTACTTC. Its translation: CASSERGTGVYEQYF. The chain is built from TRBV2 and TRBJ2-7; 10 positions match TRBD1. The CDR3 spans 15 residues. J lost 3 bases, V lost 3 bases, and 5 bases had no gene match. Germline-derived CDR1 and CDR2 are SNHLY and FYNNEI.

This clonotype has only a few counts. The chain carries TRBV6-2 or TRBV6-3 and TRBJ1-2, with D tentatively TRBD1 (5 bases). This CDR3 region has 18 residues. Trimming stripped 10 bases from V and 2 bases from J, with 29 bases between. Germline values: CDR1 MNHEY, CDR2 SVGEGT. The CDR3 protein is CAIYDPGQGGGLNYGYTF. Written as DNA, the CDR3 is TGTGCCATCTACGACCCCGGTCAGGGTGGAGGGCTGAACTATGGCTACACCTTC.

Ten or more counts support this clonotype. This rearrangement joins TRBV6-5 to TRBJ2-3, with 8 nucleotides matching TRBD2. The J segment lost 6 bases and the V segment lost 4 bases, leaving 12 bases of the junction unmatched. The CDR3 has 16 residues. Per the germline V gene, CDR1 is MNHEY and CDR2 is SVGAGI. CDR3 sequence: CASSSDFGTRVDTQYF. The CDR3 DNA reads as TGTGCCAGCAGTTCCGACTTTGGGACTAGGGTGGATACGCAGTATTTT.

Comment on this clonotype: This clone may be a read error of a much larger clone one base away. The chain couples TRBV6-1 to TRBJ1-2; D is undetermined. CDR1 MNHNS and CDR2 SASEGT come from the germline V gene. The CDR3 spans 13 residues. Trimming pared 10 bases from V and 0 bases from J, leaving 12 bases between. In nucleotides, the CDR3 is TGTGCCATCAGCGTAGGGACTAACTATGGCTACACCTTC. Protein sequence: CAISVGTNYGYTF.

This clonotype was picked up a small number of times. V and J are TRBV29-1 and TRBJ1-2, with unresolved D. The germline gives CDR1 SQVTM, CDR2 ANQGSEA. The CDR3 has 13 amino acids. Between the trimmed V and J ends, which lost 6 bases and 7 bases, there was a span of 18 bases. CDR3 nucleotide sequence: TGCAGCGTCCGATTGAGGACCGACGGTGGCTACACCTTC. As protein: CSVRLRTDGGYTF.

This chain uses TRBV7-6 with TRBJ2-1, with TRBD2 identical over 7 bases. Losses at the gene ends were 3 bases for V and 8 bases for J; bases not matched to a gene: 7. The CDR3 is 14 amino acids. CDR1 and CDR2 (germline): SGHVS, FNYEAQ. CDR3 residues: CASSFGGSRYEQFF. The CDR3 nucleotides read TGTGCCAGCAGCTTCGGCGGGAGTCGGTATGAGCAGTTCTTC.

This clonotype was recorded at least ten times. This chain uses TRBV5-1 with TRBJ2-7; 7 bases agree with TRBD1. CDR3 length equals 15 residues. Trimming took 1 base from V and 1 from J; bases not matched to a gene: 5. Germline CDR1 is SGHRS and CDR2 is YFSETQ. DNA of the CDR3: TGCGCCAGCAGCTTGCTAGGCAGGGGGTCCTACGAGCAGTACTTC. This codes for CASSLLGRGSYEQYF.

This clonotype occurred many times. The V and J genes are TRBV12-3 or TRBV12-4 and TRBJ2-6; D remains ambiguous. The V end lost 6 bases, the J end lost 1 base, and 4 bases lay between the germline ends. There are 13 residues in the CDR3. The CDR3 loop reads CASSSSGANVLTF. In DNA, the CDR3 is TGTGCCAGCAGCTCGTCTGGGGCCAACGTCCTGACTTTC.

The CDR3 reads CASRLTGDQPQHF. The CDR3 DNA is TGTGCCAGCAGACTGACAGGGGATCAGCCCCAGCATTTT. The chain combines TRBV12-3 or TRBV12-4 with TRBJ1-5; TRBD1 matches at 8 bases. CDR3 length: 13 residues. Trimming cost V 6 bases and J 5 bases; bases outside gene matches: 3.

This rearrangement joins TRBV20-1 to TRBJ2-7, with D possibly being TRBD1 (5 bases). The V and J ends lost 0 bases and 6 bases respectively, with 18 bases between them. The CDR3 has 15 residues. CDR1 is DFQATT, CDR2 SNEGSKA, per germline (reference sequence). The CDR3: CSAREPQGPLSEQYF. Here the CDR3 DNA reads TGCAGTGCTAGAGAACCCCAGGGCCCACTCTCCGAGCAGTACTTC.

This CDR3 reads CASSQEQFTDTQYF. CDR3 in DNA: TGCGCCAGCAGCCAAGAGCAGTTCACAGATACGCAGTATTTT. The chain has TRBV4-3 and TRBJ2-3; no reliable D call. The CDR3 is 14 amino acids. Trimming took off 0 bases at V and 2 bases at J, with 6 bases between the two ends. The germline V gene has CDR1 LGHNA and CDR2 YSLEER.